Listed here are 16 T cell receptor beta chains from one sample, sequenced in a study of T cells in Graves' hyperthyroidism and ophthalmopathy. RNA transcripts provided the source from which TCR beta CDR3 regions were amplified. First-round RT-PCR with HTBI primers amplified the TCR CDR3 region. One entry per CDR3 protein, called by TCRdb with MiXCR from the multiplex PCR reads. The table includes roughly 750,000 distinct CDR3 sequences, around 15% detected once. The sequencing sample was made of blood. The receptors derive from a man aged 18 to 30 with Graves' hyperthyroidism.

This clonotype was picked up many times. This rearrangement joins TRBV12-3 or TRBV12-4 to TRBJ1-1; D gene ambiguous. The ends were cut back, 5 bases at V and 0 bases at J, with 13 bases in the middle. This CDR3 is built from 15 residues. CDR3 sequence (DNA): TGTGCCAGCAGTCCCGGACGGTTTATGAACACTGAAGCTTTCTTT. It yields the protein CASSPGRFMNTEAFF.

This clonotype appeared many times. V and J are TRBV7-2 and TRBJ2-7; TRBD2 is a possible D gene (6 bases). Germline V lookup: CDR1 SGHTA, CDR2 FQGNSA. V was trimmed by 5 bases and J by 7 bases, leaving 18 bases between them. This CDR3 region has 14 residues. The CDR3 DNA reads TGTGCCAGCAGCCCGGACTCCTTCCGGGGGGAGCAGTACTTC. It is translated as CASSPDSFRGEQYF.

The table lists this clonotype with many counts. The chain has TRBV28 and TRBJ2-4, with D tentatively TRBD2 (5 bases). The CDR3 runs to 14 residues. V shed 6 bases and J shed 6 bases, with 15 bases lying between them. The germline CDR1 and CDR2 sequences are MDHEN and SYDVKM. Here the CDR3 reads CASSPYGSGNIQYF. Here the CDR3 DNA reads TGTGCCAGCAGCCCCTATGGAAGCGGAAACATTCAGTACTTC.

Turning to this clonotype: One end of the junction does not line up with germline, which may come from a read error. The V gene is TRBV7-9, the J gene TRBJ2-1; TRBD2 matches at 10 bases. CDR1 SEHNR and CDR2 FQNEAQ come from the germline V gene (reference sequence). CDR3 length: 15 amino acids. CDR3 DNA sequence: TGTGCCAGCAGCCTAGCGGGAGCAGGGGAGAATGAGCAGTTCTTC. Translation gives CASSLAGAGENEQFF.

This clonotype showed up just a few times. This chain links TRBV12-3 or TRBV12-4 with TRBJ1-3; D remains unclear. The CDR3 is made up of 17 amino acids. Trimming cost V 3 bases and J 0 bases, with 15 bases left between them. CDR3 in DNA: TGTGCCAGCAGTTTGAGTTTTCCGGGCCTCTCTGGAAACACCATATATTTT. Its protein product is CASSLSFPGLSGNTIYF.

V is TRBV28 and J is TRBJ2-3; D is unclear. Trimming removed 3 bases from V and 2 bases from J, with 9 bases in between. CDR3 length: 14 residues. Germline assignment: CDR1 MDHEN and CDR2 SYDVKM. Written as DNA, the CDR3 is TGTGCCAGCAGTTTCCCACAGCTCACAGATACGCAGTATTTT. Protein: CASSFPQLTDTQYF.

This clonotype was recorded many times. The chain joins TRBV7-9 to TRBJ1-2; D may be TRBD1 (6 bases). This CDR3 region has 12 residues. The V and J ends lost 4 bases and 7 bases respectively, with 10 bases between them. Per the germline V gene, CDR1 is SEHNR and CDR2 is FQNEAQ (reference sequence). CDR3 in DNA: TGTGCCAGCAGCTCCACAGGGCTTGGCTACACCTTC. It is translated as CASSSTGLGYTF.

Only a few counts were recorded for this clonotype. The rearrangement uses TRBV25-1 and TRBJ2-1; the D gene is possibly TRBD2 (5 bases). The CDR3 extends over 15 amino acids. V lost 2 bases and J lost 1, with 9 bases in between. The germline CDR1 and CDR2 sequences are MGHDK and SYGVNS. CDR3 amino acids: CASSERGISYNEQFF. CDR3 sequence (DNA): TGTGCCAGCAGTGAAAGAGGGATTTCCTACAATGAGCAGTTCTTC. The full variable domain, its missing parts supplied by reference TRBV25-1 and TRBJ2-1, is EADIYQTPRYLVIGTGKKITLECSQTMGHDKMYWYQQDPGMELHLIHYSYGVNSTEKGDLSSESTVSRIRTEHFPLTLESARPSHTSQYLCASSERGISYNEQFFGPGTRLTVL.

There are a few counts of this clonotype. V gene TRBV28 combines with J gene TRBJ1-2; D unresolved. Germline V lookup: CDR1 MDHEN, CDR2 SYDVKM. The CDR3 extends over 11 amino acids. V dropped 3 bases and J dropped 6 bases, with 5 bases sitting between them. CDR3 sequence (DNA): TGTGCCAGCAGTTTCCCGCATGGCTACACCTTC. Protein: CASSFPHGYTF.

This clonotype showed up many times. V is TRBV28 and J is TRBJ1-1, with a tentative D call TRBD1 (6 bases). V dropped 5 bases and J dropped 0 bases, with 13 bases sitting between them. CDR3 size: 15 residues. CDR1 is MDHEN, CDR2 SYDVKM, per germline. This CDR3 is CASSRTVKMNTEAFF. For the CDR3, the DNA is TGTGCCAGCAGTCGGACAGTTAAGATGAACACTGAAGCTTTCTTT.

This clonotype was seen at least ten times. The chain carries TRBV3-1 and TRBJ2-1, with D uncertain. With 1 base removed from V and 9 bases from J, the gap between germline ends came to 7 bases. This CDR3 region has 12 residues. CDR1 is LGHDT and CDR2 is YNNKEL in the germline V gene (reference sequence). The CDR3 loop is CASSQGSGEQFF. DNA for the CDR3: TGTGCCAGCAGCCAAGGATCAGGTGAGCAGTTCTTC.

This clonotype was detected many times. The J gene is TRBJ2-2, the V gene TRBV30, with D unresolved. V dropped 0 bases and J dropped 11 bases, with 7 bases sitting between them. This CDR3 has 11 residues. CDR1 and CDR2 from the germline V gene are GTSNPN and SVGIG (reference sequence). The CDR3 region is CAWSVLAELFF. CDR3 sequence (DNA): TGTGCCTGGAGTGTATTGGCCGAGCTGTTTTTT.

This clonotype was counted ten times or more. This chain uses TRBV12-3 or TRBV12-4 with TRBJ1-2, with D unclear. The CDR3 runs to 13 residues. The V end was cut by 2 bases, the J end by 3 bases, with 7 bases between. The CDR3 loop is CASSLRQHYGYTF. DNA for the CDR3: TGTGCCAGCAGTTTACGGCAGCACTATGGCTACACCTTC.

This clonotype was observed a few times. This chain joins TRBV2 and TRBJ2-5; perhaps D is TRBD1 or TRBD2 (5 bases each). The CDR3 length is 16 residues. From germline, CDR1 is SNHLY and CDR2 FYNNEI. The V and J ends lost 4 bases and 7 bases respectively, with 22 bases between them. CDR3 coding DNA: TGTGCCAGCAGTGTTCCGCAAGTGGGGGTGGAAGGGACCCAGTACTTC. This sequence encodes CASSVPQVGVEGTQYF.

For this clonotype: A read error may be the cause here, since a much bigger clone is one base away. The chain combines TRBV2 with TRBJ1-2, with D possibly TRBD1 on 6 matching bases. Looked up from germline, CDR1 is SNHLY and CDR2 is FYNNEI. The germline V and J ends were trimmed by 1 base and 7 bases, with 13 bases remaining between them. The CDR3 totals 14 residues. In DNA form, the CDR3 reads TGTGCCAGCAGTGAAGACGGGGGCGGAGGTGGCTACACCTTC. This encodes CASSEDGGGGGYTF.

The chain joins TRBV27 to TRBJ1-2, with TRBD1 matching 7 bases. CDR1 and CDR2 from the germline V gene are MNHEY and SMNVEV (reference sequence). Trimming cost V 3 bases and J 0 bases; bases outside gene matches: 4. This CDR3 is 15 amino acids long. The CDR3, as DNA: TGTGCCAGCAGTTTTAAACAGGGGCCTAACTATGGCTACACCTTC. This gives the protein CASSFKQGPNYGYTF.